This T cell receptor beta chain originates from a study of shared clonotypes between healthy human individuals. On the study more broadly: Per-donor plates numbered three CD4 naive, three CD4 memory, two CD8 naive and one CD8 memory.

Findings and limits, study-wide: Against clonotypes common to all four donors, non-shared ones had lower generation probabilities. A generally larger estimated richness was seen in naive subsets than in memory subsets.

A word on this clone: Its antigen is unknown.

Subsets obtained from CD4+ cells comprised CD45RA+ naive and CD45RA-negative memory cells. Measured with immunoSEQ multiplex PCR; TCRdb has only the in-frame clones, and not every one. The table has approximately 2.5 million clones, roughly 93% seen once. The receptor comes from a man aged 18 to 29 in good health. Some clones in this sample may be carry-over from other donors' samples. Sequencing was done on a sample of naive CD4+ T cells from PBMCs. The subset here: CD45RA+ positively selected.

The CDR3 spells CARSKNRRQGLVGNQPQHF. The CDR3, as DNA: TGTGCCAGAAGCAAGAACCGGAGACAGGGCCTGGTAGGCAATCAGCCCCAGCATTTT. The V gene is TRBV7-5, the J gene TRBJ1-5; the D call TRBD1 from the table was never checked on the DNA. TRBV7-5 is a known pseudogene. The CDR3 is 19 amino acids.